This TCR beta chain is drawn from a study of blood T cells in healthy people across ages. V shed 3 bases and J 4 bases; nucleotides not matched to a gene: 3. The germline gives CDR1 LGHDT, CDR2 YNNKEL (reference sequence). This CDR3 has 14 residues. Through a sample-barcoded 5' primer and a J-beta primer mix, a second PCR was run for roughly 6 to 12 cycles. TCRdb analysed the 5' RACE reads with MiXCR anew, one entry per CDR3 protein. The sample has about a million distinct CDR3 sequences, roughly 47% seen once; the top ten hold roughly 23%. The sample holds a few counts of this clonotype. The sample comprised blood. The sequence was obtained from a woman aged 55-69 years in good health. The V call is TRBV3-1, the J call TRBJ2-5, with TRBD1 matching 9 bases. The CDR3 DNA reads TGTGCCAGCAGCCAGGTGACAGGGGGAGAGACCCAGTACTTC. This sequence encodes CASSQVTGGETQYF.